This T cell receptor (beta chain) derives from a study of T cell responses to AZD1222 COVID-19 vaccine. Data came from immunoSEQ multiplex PCR; TCRdb stores just in-frame clones and leaves some out. The table lists 100,000 to 150,000 clones, roughly 86% of them singletons, with about 12% in the top ten. The specimen comprised peripheral blood, sampled on day 0 of AZD1222 vaccination. This TCR came from an adult in good health.

CDR3 coding DNA: TGTGCCAGCAGTCTAAACACCGGGGAGCTGTTTTTT. Protein sequence: CASSLNTGELFF. The rearrangement uses TRBV27 and TRBJ2-2; D is undetermined. CDR1 and CDR2 from the germline V gene are MNHEY and SMNVEV (reference sequence). The CDR3 is made up of 12 amino acids. V was clipped by 5 bases and J by 2 bases, with 3 bases between them.